A single sample is the source of the 29 T cell receptor beta chains below, sequenced in a study of monozygotic twins with inflammatory bowel disease (dated by TCRdb to about 2019). Receptor amplification or capture employed 5' RACE. The reads were generated on an Illumina HiSeq 2500. TCRdb reprocessed the reads, reporting each CDR3 protein sequence once and no DNA. The sample table records approximately 210,000 distinct CDR3 sequences. The ten most abundant clones make up roughly 7.1% of the sample. Sequenced sample: blood. These receptor sequences come from a human donor with ulcerative colitis or Crohn's disease, or a healthy co-twin of an affected twin (not recorded which).

This chain uses TRBV7-2 with TRBJ2-6. Germline V gene lookup returns CDR1 SGHTA and CDR2 FQGNSA. The CDR3 sequence is 15 residues long. CDR3 in amino acids: CASSGPSSGANVLTF.

This chain connects TRBV9 to TRBJ2-3; TCRdb gives TRBD2 as the D gene, but with no DNA this cannot be confirmed. CDR1 is SGDLS, CDR2 YYNGEE, per germline. This CDR3 region has 17 residues. The CDR3 loop reads CASSSSRSIRGTDTQYF. Filled out from reference TRBV9 and TRBJ2-3, the complete variable domain reads DSGVTQTPKHLITATGQRVTLRCSPRSGDLSVYWYQQSLDQGLQFLIQYYNGEERAKGNILERFSAQQFPDLHSELNLSSLELGDSALYFCASSSSRSIRGTDTQYFGPGTRLTVL.

The chain couples TRBV3-1 to TRBJ2-1; TCRdb names TRBD2, which stays unverified in the absence of DNA. The germline CDR1 and CDR2 sequences are LGHDT and YNNKEL (reference sequence). The CDR3 is made up of 13 amino acids. The CDR3: CASRGIAGNEQFF.

The chain joins TRBV3-1 to TRBJ2-6. Germline V gene lookup returns CDR1 LGHDT and CDR2 YNNKEL (reference sequence). This CDR3 is built from 14 residues. CDR3: CASSPGAGANVLTF.

J is TRBJ1-1 and V is TRBV5-1; TCRdb's assignment of TRBD1 cannot be checked, as there is no DNA. Germline V lookup: CDR1 SGHRS, CDR2 YFSETQ. The CDR3 spans 15 residues. The CDR3 region is CASSSKTGGNTEAFF.

This rearrangement joins TRBV29-1 to TRBJ2-5; the D call from TCRdb, TRBD2, cannot be confirmed without DNA. CDR1 and CDR2 (germline): SQVTM, ANQGSEA. CDR3 length equals 14 residues. Here the CDR3 reads CSIGRSGPQETQYF.

The rearrangement joins TRBV27 to TRBJ2-7. Germline V gives CDR1 MNHEY, CDR2 SMNVEV (reference sequence). The CDR3 is 13 amino acids. This CDR3 is CASQDRGSYEQYF.

V gene TRBV5-6 combines with J gene TRBJ2-7; TCRdb designates TRBD1, a call that cannot be tested without DNA. The CDR3 totals 16 residues. CDR1 SGHDT and CDR2 YYEEEE come from the germline V gene. The CDR3 loop reads CASSSDTGASLYEQYF.

This sequence joins TRBV19 and TRBJ2-2; TCRdb indicates TRBD1, and absent DNA this call remains unverified. The CDR3 covers 16 residues. Germline V gene data show CDR1 as LNHDA and CDR2 as SQIVND (reference sequence). The CDR3 region is CASTGTGLPNTGELFF. The full variable domain, in which reference TRBV19 and TRBJ2-2 provide the parts outside the CDR3, is DGGITQSPKYLFRKEGQNVTLSCEQNLNHDAMYWYRQDPGQGLRLIYYSQIVNDFQKGDIAEGYSVSREKKESFPLTVTSAQKNPTAFYLCASTGTGLPNTGELFFGEGSRLTVL.

The chain employs TRBV4-2 and TRBJ2-7; the D gene TCRdb calls, TRBD1, cannot be checked with no DNA. The germline V gene encodes CDR1 LGHNA and CDR2 YNFKEQ. The CDR3 totals 15 residues. CDR3 region: CASSQDSRDRREQYF.

This chain uses TRBV2 with TRBJ2-5; TCRdb calls TRBD1, which cannot be checked without DNA. Germline assignment: CDR1 SNHLY and CDR2 FYNNEI. The CDR3 has 14 amino acids. The CDR3 loop reads CASNGEPRGETQYF.

The gene calls are TRBV12-3 or TRBV12-4 and TRBJ1-4; TCRdb gives TRBD1 as the D gene, but with no DNA this cannot be confirmed. The length of the CDR3 is 17 residues. The CDR3: CASSLDAGTATNEKLFF.

The gene calls are TRBV15 and TRBJ1-1; the TCRdb call, TRBD1, lacks DNA for checking. Germline CDR1 is LNHNV and CDR2 is YYDKDF (reference sequence). The CDR3 is made up of 13 amino acids. CDR3 region: CATKTGWNTEAFF. The whole variable domain, remainder taken from reference TRBV15 and TRBJ1-1, is DAMVIQNPRYQVTQFGKPVTLSCSQTLNHNVMYWYQQKSSQAPKLLFHYYDKDFNNEADTPDNFQSRRPNTSFCFLDIRSPGLGDTAMYLCATKTGWNTEAFFGQGTRLTVV.

J is TRBJ2-6 and V is TRBV4-3; TCRdb calls TRBD2, which cannot be checked without DNA. The CDR3 sequence is 18 residues long. The germline gives CDR1 LGHNA, CDR2 YSLEER. The CDR3 spells CASSPTSGLDSGANVLTF.

The gene calls are TRBV5-5 and TRBJ2-7. Germline loops: CDR1 SGHKS, CDR2 YYEKEE (reference sequence). This CDR3 spans 16 amino acids. The CDR3 protein is CASSLLTVSSAYEQYF.

V gene TRBV11-1 combines with J gene TRBJ2-3. CDR1 and CDR2 from the germline V gene are SGHAT and FQDESV (reference sequence). The length of the CDR3 is 18 residues. CDR3 region: CASSLARYTDPSTDTQYF. Variable domain in full (rest from reference TRBV11-1 and TRBJ2-3): EAEVAQSPRYKITEKSQAVAFWCDPISGHATLYWYRQILGQGPELLVQFQDESVVDDSQLPKDRFSAERLKGVDSTLKIQPAELGDSAMYLCASSLARYTDPSTDTQYFGPGTRLTVL.

The rearrangement joins TRBV6-1 to TRBJ2-7; TCRdb lists TRBD1, though no DNA is available to test this call. Germline V gives CDR1 MNHNS, CDR2 SASEGT. CDR3 length: 15 residues. CDR3: CASSPSGGSLYEQYF.

V is TRBV4-2 and J is TRBJ1-1; the D call of TRBD1 rests on TCRdb alone, since no DNA is present to check it. CDR1 and CDR2 from the germline V gene are LGHNA and YNFKEQ. The CDR3 has 17 amino acids. The chain's CDR3 is CASSLGPGQGRGTEAFF.

The chain joins TRBV7-6 to TRBJ2-1. This CDR3 comprises 17 residues. Germline V gives CDR1 SGHVS, CDR2 FNYEAQ. The CDR3 is CASSLAGGGGSYNEQFF.

The chain has TRBV9 and TRBJ2-1; TCRdb's D call of TRBD1 is untestable without DNA. Germline assignment: CDR1 SGDLS and CDR2 YYNGEE. This CDR3 region has 15 residues. This CDR3 reads CASSVAGGSYNEQFF.

The CDR3 is CASSSGQGAAFF. The chain carries TRBV5-1 and TRBJ1-1; TCRdb proposes TRBD1, but this gene call is untestable without DNA. This CDR3 has 12 amino acids. CDR1 and CDR2 from the germline V gene are SGHRS and YFSETQ.

This chain joins TRBV7-2 and TRBJ1-1; as DNA is missing, the TRBD1 call by TCRdb cannot be tested. The CDR3 spans 16 residues. Germline V gene lookup returns CDR1 SGHTA and CDR2 FQGNSA. CDR3: CASSLGGGQVNTEAFF.

This chain uses TRBV20-1 with TRBJ2-3; the TCRdb call, TRBD1, lacks DNA for checking. The germline gives CDR1 DFQATT, CDR2 SNEGSKA (reference sequence). This CDR3 contains 14 residues. The CDR3 spells CSARDPGGMNTQYF.

This chain joins TRBV20-1 and TRBJ2-1; TCRdb proposes TRBD2, but this gene call is untestable without DNA. CDR3 length: 16 amino acids. Germline CDR1 is DFQATT and CDR2 is SNEGSKA (reference sequence). The CDR3 loop is CSARDRTSGGAREQFF.

The chain is built from TRBV15 and TRBJ2-1; there is no DNA to check the TCRdb D call of TRBD2. The CDR3 sequence is 16 residues long. Germline V lookup: CDR1 LNHNV, CDR2 YYDKDF (reference sequence). Here the CDR3 reads CATSRDGAGGVNEQFF. Filled out from reference TRBV15 and TRBJ2-1, the complete variable domain reads DAMVIQNPRYQVTQFGKPVTLSCSQTLNHNVMYWYQQKSSQAPKLLFHYYDKDFNNEADTPDNFQSRRPNTSFCFLDIRSPGLGDTAMYLCATSRDGAGGVNEQFFGPGTRLTVL.

This CDR3 reads CASSQEAGGTGELFF. The chain links TRBV4-2 to TRBJ2-2; the D call of TRBD2 rests on TCRdb alone, since no DNA is present to check it. The CDR3 loop spans 15 amino acids. In germline, CDR1 is LGHNA, CDR2 YNFKEQ.

V is TRBV6-5 and J is TRBJ1-6. Germline CDR1 and CDR2: MNHEY and SVGAGI. There are 16 residues in the CDR3. The CDR3 reads CASSYTSGLGNSPLHF.

The rearrangement uses TRBV7-2 and TRBJ2-1. The germline V gene encodes CDR1 SGHTA and CDR2 FQGNSA. The CDR3 runs to 13 residues. CDR3 sequence: CASSRIGYNEQFF.

The chain links TRBV6-1 to TRBJ2-1; TCRdb indicates TRBD2, and absent DNA this call remains unverified. The germline CDR1 and CDR2 sequences are MNHNS and SASEGT. The CDR3 is 18 amino acids. The CDR3 is CASSATSGGAESYNEQFF.